This T cell receptor beta chain was captured by sequencing in a study of control samples from healthy donors and cancer patients. Assay used: immunoSEQ multiplex PCR; TCRdb lists only in-frame clones, some missing. The repertoire has 78,000 or so clones, less than 90% of them found once; the top ten carry 4%. The length of the CDR3 is 17 residues. V dropped 4 bases and J dropped 7; count of bases not matched to a gene: 12. CDR1 and CDR2 (germline): SGHRS, YFSETQ. This clonotype was sampled from a woman aged 45-65 years in good health. Material: blood. The V and J genes are TRBV5-1 and TRBJ2-2, with 11 nucleotides matching TRBD2. The CDR3 region has the DNA TGCGCCAGCAGCGAGGGACTAGCGGCCACGAGGGGCGGGGAGCTGTTTTTT. It specifies CASSEGLAATRGGELFF.